This TCR beta chain is drawn from a study of T cells in Graves' hyperthyroidism and ophthalmopathy (dated by TCRdb to about 2019). Regarding the study in general: Peripheral blood was sampled at the time of initial diagnosis, prior to any treatment. The paper describes TCR Vbeta CDR3 sequencing of around 130 peripheral blood samples, made up of some 40 ophthalmopathy patients, around 73 hyperthyroidism patients and about 17 progressor patients. The roughly 91 discovery patients were randomly split 7:3 into training and test sets. After blood sampling, hyperthyroidism patients were treated with methimazole at a starting dose of 30 mg daily, and ophthalmopathy patients were treated with high-dose intravenous methylprednisolone. In more than 5 Graves' hyperthyroidism patients, the study also compared T-cell repertoires from thyroid tissue with T-cell repertoires from blood. Prospective prediction of ophthalmopathy was tested in an independent validation cohort of fewer than 20 hyperthyroidism patients and some 17 patients who later progressed to ophthalmopathy. A discovery cohort of about a hundred patients, about 44 with Graves' ophthalmopathy and 55 to 60 with stable Graves' hyperthyroidism, was used to find distinguishing TCR V-J signatures. The investigation overall reported the following: Most expanded thyroid clonotypes (frequency above 0.001) were also detected in blood, a finding suggesting that blood repertoires may reflect thyroid immune responses. In validation, the model predicted progression to ophthalmopathy a median of around six months before onset, with about 67% sensitivity and nearly 75% specificity. Ophthalmopathy was separated from stable hyperthyroidism by a 13 V-J signature model, with around 88% sensitivity and roughly 84% specificity obtained in cross-validation and 80%/75% obtained in testing. No statistical method was used to fix the sample size in advance, and group allocation was not hidden from the investigators.

This clonotype was observed a handful of times. It has no known antigen specificity. Base qualities were left out, and no much larger clone turns up one base away. The germline V gene sets CDR1 to SQVTM and CDR2 to ANQGSEA. Trimming leaves V shorter by 5 bases and J shorter by 5 bases, with the junction holding 4 bases beyond the gene matches. Taken from cysteine to phenylalanine, the CDR3 has 12 residues. Only CDR3 DNA is held: 36 bases, read in frame from base 1. Amplification of TCR beta CDR3 regions was carried out from RNA transcripts. The first round of RT-PCR for the TCR CDR3 was performed with the HTBI primer set and the Qiagen OneStep RT-PCR kit. Libraries were constructed in a second round of multiplex PCR, after which size selection and purification were performed. Paired-end sequencing of the libraries was performed with 100 bp reads on an Illumina HiSeq2000. The original methods were these. SOAPnuke was used to process the raw data, removing reads that contained adapters or uncalled bases, had a mean Phred below 15, or lacked an exact match to the constant primer or identifier. COPE v1.2.5 was used to merge the high-quality paired reads, and each unique nucleotide sequence was defined as a clonotype. Clonotypes were aligned to IMGT TRBV, TRBD and TRBJ reference segments using MiTCR v1.1. The analysis was restricted to V-J combinations with a frequency above 0.0001, which together covered just over 99% of the repertoires. The TCS score was defined as the ratio of F50 (clonal expansion) to E x V (chaos), calculated using BLOSUM62-based TCRdist between CDR3 peptides within each V-J. Welch's t-statistics and random forest reduced approximately 520 V-J features to fewer than 15, which were used in a naive Bayes classifier (R e1071). TCRdb redid the processing of the public reads, applying fastp at Q25 and MiXCR, and retained in-frame beta chains. Records with the same CDR3 protein are collapsed into one entry carrying the most frequent genes and DNA. The V and J calls follow TCRdb's processing rather than the paper's. The sample table lists around 270,000 distinct CDR3 sequences, approximately 18% of them with a count of one. Just under 40% of the sample lies in the top ten.

Moderately to severely active disease, a Clinical Activity Score of at least 3, a NOSPECS grade of at least 4, and a duration under 3 months were present in ophthalmopathy patients. Exclusion was applied to patients with uncontrolled infections, other autoimmune diseases, pregnancy or lactation. Diagnoses were established on the basis of clinical symptoms, serum thyroxine and TRAb, thyroid ultrasound, and orbital computed tomography. PBMCs were separated from 8 to 10 ml of fresh peripheral blood using Ficoll-Paque density gradient centrifugation. Total RNA was extracted using Trizol reagent, and RNA quality was assessed on an Agilent 2100 Bioanalyzer.

Sequenced: blood. The chain employs TRBV29-1 and TRBJ2-7, with 9 middle bases fitting TRBD1. This TCR came from a man over 45 with Graves' ophthalmopathy. The CDR3 region reads CSVSGQGHEQYF. The sequenced DNA: TGCAGCGTTTCGGGACAGGGACACGAGCAGTACTTC.